What follows describes a single T cell receptor (beta chain). The target of this receptor is not known. No much larger clone is present one base from it, and per-base qualities are unavailable. The CDR3 regions of human TCRbeta chains were subjected to immunosequencing. For the original study's pipeline: Repertoire TCRs were matched against a reference library of SARS-CoV-2-specific TCRs generated with the MIRA antigen-specificity platform. Breadth was defined as the fraction of unique TCRs that were SARS-CoV-2-associated, and depth was defined as the fraction of total T cells that were SARS-CoV-2-associated. Using the MIRA data, each spike-specific TCR was assigned both to the spike region to which the TCR was reactive and to a CD4 or CD8 class. Log10-transformed breadth and depth values were compared by one-way ANOVA with Sidak's multiple comparisons tests. What TCRdb holds here is the immuneACCESS table cut down to in-frame rearrangements. Part of the clones is not present; checked against another copy, under half of the missing clones reflect an unresolved V gene, and the others are unexplained. V and J calls and clone size are given by that table; D and trimming were obtained from the DNA. The sample data list 80,000 to 90,000 clones, and under 95% of these were observed just once. 4% to 6% of the sample rests with the top ten.

The time point label for this specimen denotes: baseline before first vaccination. The treatment or condition label of this sample denotes: meningococcal conjugate vaccine given as trial control. The vaccinee samples were drawn from two UK trials, COV001 and COV002, one of which was a single-blind randomized controlled phase 2/3 trial testing AZD1222 (ChAdOx1 nCoV-19) in healthy adults. For TCRbeta chain sequencing, PBMC samples were collected from trial participants at day 0 and at day 28 after the second dose. This specimen comes from a study of T cell responses to AZD1222 COVID-19 vaccine (dated by TCRdb to the early 2020s). Turning to the overall study: A total of 233 trial participants underwent TCR sequencing, of whom some 210 received two doses of AZD1222 and about 25 received two doses of the MenACWY control vaccine. Trial participants were enrolled by age into subgroups of 18-55, 56-69 and 70-plus years, and roughly 150, 30 and 60 TCR-sequenced participants, respectively, were included in these subgroups.

Overall study outcomes, separate from this receptor: After two AZD1222 doses, both the breadth and the depth of spike-specific TCRs were significantly higher than at day 0 and than in MenACWY recipients. Participants were mostly white British and included more females than males, and it was suggested by the authors that clonal diversity may have been underestimated. The whole spike protein was spanned by vaccine-associated CD4 TCRs, and dominant responses were seen in regions 160-218 and 743-854. No day 14 peak-response samples were available, so repertoires were characterized only after the peak T cell response. Conclusions about previously exposed vaccinees are limited because only six or seven AZD1222 recipients were SARS-CoV-2 seropositive at baseline. The 56-69-year group was small, and its depth increase did not reach significance, likely because of low power. Nearly half of unique spike-specific TCRs reportedly recognized epitopes outside regions mutated in the B.1.351 and B.1.1.7 variants.

The germline V gene specifies MNHEY as CDR1 and SVGAGI as CDR2. The CDR3 runs 13 residues from the cysteine to the phenylalanine. Only CDR3 DNA is held: 39 bases, read in frame from base 1. The V end loses 6 bases and the J end loses 4 bases, and a stretch of 12 bases separates them. The V and J segments used are TRBV6-5 and TRBJ1-2, with the identity of the D gene unclear. This clonotype originated in an adult in good health. The sequences come from peripheral blood, collected on day 0 of MenACWY control vaccination. The DNA sequence is given as TGTGCCAGCAGCCCCGACCGAGGCTATGGCTACACCTTC. This is translated as CASSPDRGYGYTF.